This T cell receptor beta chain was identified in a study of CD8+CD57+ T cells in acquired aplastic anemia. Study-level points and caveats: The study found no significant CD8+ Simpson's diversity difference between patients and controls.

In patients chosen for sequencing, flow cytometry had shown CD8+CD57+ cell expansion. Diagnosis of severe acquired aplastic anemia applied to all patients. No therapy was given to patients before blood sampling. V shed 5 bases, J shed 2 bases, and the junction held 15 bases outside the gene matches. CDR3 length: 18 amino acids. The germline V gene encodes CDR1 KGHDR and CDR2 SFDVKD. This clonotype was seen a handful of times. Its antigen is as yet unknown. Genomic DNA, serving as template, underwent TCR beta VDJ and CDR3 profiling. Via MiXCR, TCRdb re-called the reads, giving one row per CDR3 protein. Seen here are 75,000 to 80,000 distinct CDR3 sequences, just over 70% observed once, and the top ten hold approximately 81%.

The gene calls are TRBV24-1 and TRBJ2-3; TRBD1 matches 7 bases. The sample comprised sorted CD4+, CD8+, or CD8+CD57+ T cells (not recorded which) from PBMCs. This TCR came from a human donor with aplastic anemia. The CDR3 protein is CATSGPGTESSYTDTQYF. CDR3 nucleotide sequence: TGTGCCACCAGTGGGCCCGGGACAGAGAGTTCCTACACAGATACGCAGTATTTT.